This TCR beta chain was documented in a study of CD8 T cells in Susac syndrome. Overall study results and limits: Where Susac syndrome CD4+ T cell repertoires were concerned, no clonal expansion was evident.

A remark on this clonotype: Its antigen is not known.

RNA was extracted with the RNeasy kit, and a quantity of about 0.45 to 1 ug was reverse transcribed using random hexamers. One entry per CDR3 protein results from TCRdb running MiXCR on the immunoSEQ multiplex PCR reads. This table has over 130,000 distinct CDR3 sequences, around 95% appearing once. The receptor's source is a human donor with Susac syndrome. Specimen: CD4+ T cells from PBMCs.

CDR3 nucleotide sequence: TGTGCCAGCTCACCAATACAGCCCCTAGTGGCCCGAGATACGCAGTATTTT. Its protein is CASSPIQPLVARDTQYF. The J gene is TRBJ2-3, the V gene TRBV18; D is unresolved. CDR3 length: 17 amino acids. Trimming pared 2 bases from V and 5 bases from J, leaving 20 bases between. Germline CDR1 KGHSH, CDR2 LQKENI.